This TCR beta chain originates from a study of shared clonotypes between healthy human individuals. The CDR3 has 15 residues. CDR1 and CDR2 (germline): SGHDT, YYEEEE. The germline V and J ends were trimmed by 5 bases and 7 bases, with 19 bases remaining between them. Terminally differentiated effector memory CD45RA+ cells were excluded from the naive CD8 cells, which were CD45RO-negative and positively selected for CCR7. In replicate PCRs of sorted subsets, roughly 190 ng DNA, about 29,000 T cell genomes, was used. Using immunoSEQ multiplex PCR, the repertoire was profiled, and TCRdb retains in-frame clones only, with some absent. The data contain 1.5 million to 2.5 million clones, about 95% of them seen just once; the ten biggest clones take up 0.9% to 1.5%.

The sequencing input was naive CD8+ T cells sorted from blood. V and J are TRBV5-6 and TRBJ2-1; unclear D gene. This clonotype was obtained from a man younger than 30 in good health. The CDR3 region is CASSMERSTSNEQFF. CDR3 DNA sequence: TGTGCCAGCAGTATGGAAAGATCAACCTCGAATGAGCAGTTCTTC.